This record concerns one T cell receptor (beta chain) sequence. This sample is drawn from a study of blood T cell repertoires in COVID-19. The V and J ends lost 4 bases and 5 bases respectively, with 14 bases between them. Germline V gene lookup returns CDR1 KGHDR and CDR2 SFDVKD. There are 15 residues in the CDR3. In the study's own analysis: Reference gene primers were amplified, and this amplification served to estimate nucleated cell counts. The protocol was immunoSEQ multiplex PCR, while the TCRdb copy is restricted to in-frame clones and leaves out a portion. V, J and clone size were drawn from that table, and D and trimming were deduced from the DNA. The sample holds roughly 360,000 clones; over 75% are singletons and the top ten take around 0.97%.

Sequencing was done on a sample of PBMCs or T cells enriched from blood (not recorded which). The chain has TRBV24-1 and TRBJ2-1, with a possible D match to TRBD2 (5 bases). The source of this sequence is a woman in her 30s with acute COVID-19. The CDR3 DNA reads as TGTGCCACCAGTGACCTCGGGCGGGCAAACAATGAGCAGTTCTTC. Its protein is CATSDLGRANNEQFF.